The present entry profiles one T cell receptor (beta chain) with its context. This entry is derived from a study of T-cell memory formation after mild COVID-19. Germline assignment: CDR1 SEHNR and CDR2 FQNEAQ (reference sequence). This CDR3 has 15 residues. V lost 4 bases to trimming and J lost 3 bases; unmatched junction nucleotides: 9. TCRdb ran MiXCR on the 5' RACE reads and lists one entry per CDR3 protein. The table lists about 400,000 distinct CDR3 sequences, 20% to 25% of them singletons. The V and J genes are TRBV7-9 and TRBJ2-7; 7 nucleotides agree with TRBD2. Sequenced input: PBMCs or a T cell subset sorted from them (not recorded which). The sequence was obtained from an adult woman who had mild COVID-19 (a few samples of this study predate the infection). Cell type and time point are not known. The CDR3, as DNA: TGTGCCAGCAGCTACACTAGCGAGAAGTACTACGAGCAGTACTTC. Residues: CASSYTSEKYYEQYF. Combining the CDR3 with reference TRBV7-9 and TRBJ2-7 gives the whole variable domain DTGVSQNPRHKITKRGQNVTFRCDPISEHNRLYWYRQTLGQGPEFLTYFQNEAQLEKSRLLSDRFSAERPKGSFSTLEIQRTEQGDSAMYLCASSYTSEKYYEQYFGPGTRLTVT.